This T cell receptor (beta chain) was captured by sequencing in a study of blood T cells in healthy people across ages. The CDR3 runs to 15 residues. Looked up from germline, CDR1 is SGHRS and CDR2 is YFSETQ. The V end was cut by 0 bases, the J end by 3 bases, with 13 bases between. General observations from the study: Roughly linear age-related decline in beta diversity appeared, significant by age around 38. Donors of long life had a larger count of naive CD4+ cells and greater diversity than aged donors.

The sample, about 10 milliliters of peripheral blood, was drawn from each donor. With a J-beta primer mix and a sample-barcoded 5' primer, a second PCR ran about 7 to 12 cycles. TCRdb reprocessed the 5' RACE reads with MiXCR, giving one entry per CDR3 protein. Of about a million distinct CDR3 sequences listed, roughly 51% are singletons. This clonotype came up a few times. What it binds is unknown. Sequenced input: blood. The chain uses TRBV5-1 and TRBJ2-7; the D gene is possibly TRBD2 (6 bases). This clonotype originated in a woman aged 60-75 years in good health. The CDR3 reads CASSLGDWRNYEQYF. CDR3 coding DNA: TGCGCCAGCAGCTTGGGGGACTGGAGAAACTACGAGCAGTACTTC.